This is a list of T cell receptor beta chains from one sample in a study of vaccination effects on CD4 cells after COVID-19. TCRdb keeps only in-frame clones here, not all; method: immunoSEQ multiplex PCR. The sample holds 30,000 to 40,000 clones, roughly 70% seen once. The antigens these receptors bind are not known. Sequenced material: CD4+ T cells from PBMCs cultured with SARS-CoV-2 spike peptides, taken before COVID-19 vaccination. The receptor source for this set is a human donor who received a COVID-19 vaccine. Both conserved end residues are part of each CDR3. Part of the rows lack a size; the others show once, few, many or a class for expanded clones.

v_gene	j_gene	abundance	CDR3aa
TRBV7-8	TRBJ2-7	-	CASSLVDLGEQYF
TRBV15	TRBJ1-1	-	CATSRGGLKGVGNTEAFF
TRBV5-4	TRBJ1-2	-	CASSGNYGYTF
TRBV28	TRBJ2-7	medium-sized	CASSFAGGPYEQYF
TRBV25-1	TRBJ1-4	few	CASSGAGLPTNEKLFF
TRBV6-2/TRBV6-3	TRBJ2-1	-	CASSYVFYNEQFF
TRBV27	TRBJ2-3	-	CASRLAGGPDTQYF
TRBV19	TRBJ2-2	-	CASRLQGDTGELFF
TRBV15	TRBJ1-5	few	CATSRDQGISNQPQHF
TRBV2	TRBJ1-4	-	CASTPRDRGGKLFF
TRBV7-6	TRBJ2-5	-	CASSYYAEKTQYF
TRBV28	TRBJ2-7	-	CAIGARTYEQYF
TRBV25-1	TRBJ1-2	-	CASSERGLGGRYGYTF
TRBV11-3	TRBJ2-1	-	CASSFSGGPYNEQFF
TRBV11-2	TRBJ2-1	few	CASSSLGAGEINEQFF
TRBV30	TRBJ2-1	-	CAWSDPVQGNYNEQFF
TRBV2	TRBJ2-7	-	CASSEGRSGYEQYF
TRBV5-4	TRBJ2-5	-	CASSLGGTQETQYF
TRBV19	TRBJ1-1	-	CASAEGKVIGTEAFF
TRBV4-3	TRBJ2-5	-	CASSLGGAGETQYF
TRBV2	TRBJ2-3	-	CASSVRDYEYF
TRBV5-1	TRBJ1-5	-	CASSADGQPNQPQHF